A selection of T cell receptor beta chains follows, all from one sample in a study of T cell responses to AZD1222 COVID-19 vaccine. Produced via immunoSEQ multiplex PCR; TCRdb's table is partial and in-frame only. The repertoire holds approximately 100,000 clones, with roughly 86% as singletons. The sequences come from peripheral blood, collected on day 0 of AZD1222 vaccination. These receptors came from an adult in good health. Both conserved end residues are part of each CDR3. D genes are given only for firm matches. The size field is filled for only some rows; it gives once, few, many or a size class.

v_call: TRBV9
clone_size: once
j_call: TRBJ2-1
d_call: TRBD2
cdr3_nt: TGTGCCAGCAGCCCCAGCGGGAGTACCTACAATGAGCAGTTCTTC
cdr3_aa: CASSPSGSTYNEQFF

v_call: TRBV7-2
clone_size: once
j_call: TRBJ2-5
d_call: TRBD1
cdr3_nt: TGTGCCAGCAGCCACCGACAGGGCGGAGAGACCCAGTACTTC
cdr3_aa: CASSHRQGGETQYF

v_call: TRBV4-2
clone_size: NA
j_call: TRBJ1-5
d_call: NA
cdr3_nt: TGTGCCAGCAGCCAAGCCACTGGGGTTCGCAATCAGCCCCAGCATTTT
cdr3_aa: CASSQATGVRNQPQHF

v_call: TRBV4-3
clone_size: NA
j_call: TRBJ1-6
d_call: TRBD1
cdr3_nt: TGCGCCAGCAGCCGCGGGGACAGGGGAGGATCACCCCTCCACTTT
cdr3_aa: CASSRGDRGGSPLHF

v_call: TRBV4-1
clone_size: NA
j_call: TRBJ2-5
d_call: NA
cdr3_nt: TGCGCCAGCAGCCAAGATGTAGGGACCCAGTACTTC
cdr3_aa: CASSQDVGTQYF

v_call: TRBV2
clone_size: NA
j_call: TRBJ1-5
d_call: NA
cdr3_nt: TGTGCCAGCACCCCAAGAAGGGAGATTCAGCCCCAGCATTTT
cdr3_aa: CASTPRREIQPQHF

v_call: TRBV5-5
clone_size: NA
j_call: TRBJ1-4
d_call: NA
cdr3_nt: TGTGCCAGCAGCCCTGAGGGTCGGGGAAAACTGTTTTTT
cdr3_aa: CASSPEGRGKLFF

v_call: TRBV5-5
clone_size: NA
j_call: TRBJ2-2
d_call: NA
cdr3_nt: TGTGCCAGCAGCTTGAGGTCCACGGACAGGAACACCGGGGAGCTGTTTTTT
cdr3_aa: CASSLRSTDRNTGELFF

v_call: TRBV11-2
clone_size: NA
j_call: TRBJ1-5
d_call: NA
cdr3_nt: TGTGCCAGCAGCTTATCCGGGGGCCTGAATCAGCCCCAGCATTTT
cdr3_aa: CASSLSGGLNQPQHF

v_call: TRBV27
clone_size: few
j_call: TRBJ1-2
d_call: TRBD1
cdr3_nt: TGTGCCAGCAGTTTCACGGGACAGGGTGGGGGTTTGGGCTACACCTTC
cdr3_aa: CASSFTGQGGGLGYTF

v_call: TRBV7-2
clone_size: NA
j_call: TRBJ2-7
d_call: NA
cdr3_nt: TGTGCCAGCAGCTTACCAGACGGAAGATACGAGCAGTACTTC
cdr3_aa: CASSLPDGRYEQYF

v_call: TRBV6-6
clone_size: once
j_call: TRBJ2-7
d_call: TRBD2
cdr3_nt: TGTGCCAGCAGTTTGGGACTAGCGGGACTATCCTACGAGCAGTACTTC
cdr3_aa: CASSLGLAGLSYEQYF

v_call: TRBV2
clone_size: NA
j_call: TRBJ2-1
d_call: NA
cdr3_nt: TGTGCCAGCAGTGAACTAGGGCAGGGATACAATGAGCAGTTCTTC
cdr3_aa: CASSELGQGYNEQFF

v_call: TRBV9
clone_size: NA
j_call: TRBJ2-1
d_call: NA
cdr3_nt: TGTGCCAGCAGCGTAGCCCTCCGGCAGGGCCCAAGCTCCTACAATGAGCAGTTCTTC
cdr3_aa: CASSVALRQGPSSYNEQFF

v_call: TRBV19
clone_size: once
j_call: TRBJ1-5
d_call: NA
cdr3_nt: TGTGCCAGTAGTATACTGGGGAATCAGCCCCAGCATTTT
cdr3_aa: CASSILGNQPQHF

v_call: TRBV18
clone_size: NA
j_call: TRBJ2-7
d_call: TRBD2
cdr3_nt: TGTGCCAGCTCACCTCCTAGCGGGATGACCTCCTACGAGCAGTACTTC
cdr3_aa: CASSPPSGMTSYEQYF

v_call: TRBV7-2
clone_size: NA
j_call: TRBJ2-2
d_call: NA
cdr3_nt: TGTGCCAGCAGCTTAGCGAGGAGGGGAAACACCGGGGAGCTGTTTTTT
cdr3_aa: CASSLARRGNTGELFF

v_call: TRBV27
clone_size: NA
j_call: TRBJ1-3
d_call: NA
cdr3_nt: TGTGCCATCCCTCCCGGGAACACCATATATTTT
cdr3_aa: CAIPPGNTIYF

v_call: TRBV5-4
clone_size: NA
j_call: TRBJ1-5
d_call: NA
cdr3_nt: TGTGCCAGCAGCTTGCAGGGTGGTGGCAATCAGCCCCAGCATTTT
cdr3_aa: CASSLQGGGNQPQHF

v_call: TRBV7-8
clone_size: few
j_call: TRBJ2-1
d_call: TRBD2
cdr3_nt: TGTGCCAGCAGCTTAAAAAGGGTGGGTGGACTAGCGGGAGTCGGGAATGAGCAGTTCTTC
cdr3_aa: CASSLKRVGGLAGVGNEQFF

v_call: TRBV4-3
clone_size: few
j_call: TRBJ1-5
d_call: NA
cdr3_nt: TGCGCCAGCAGCCAAGATCTTGGTCAGCCCCAGCATTTT
cdr3_aa: CASSQDLGQPQHF

v_call: TRBV18
clone_size: NA
j_call: TRBJ2-1
d_call: NA
cdr3_nt: TGTGCCAGCTCACCCCCAGTGGGAGGGGGCACCTACAATGAGCAGTTCTTC
cdr3_aa: CASSPPVGGGTYNEQFF